One T cell receptor beta chain is described in this entry. This clonotype came up a few times. No cognate antigen has been identified for it. The sample holds no much larger clone one base away, and base qualities are not on file. The sample originates from a study of early T cells in non-severe SARS-CoV-2 infection (dated by TCRdb to about 2021). For context, the study as a whole: Because TCR sequencing relied on bulk RNA taken from unsorted whole blood, pairing of alpha and beta chains was not possible. The investigation overall reported the following: Matching against VDJdb was skewed toward anti-spike CD8 responses, likely underestimated virus-specific expansions, and missed private and CD4 specificities.

The method was 5' RACE. Sequenced using a NextSeq 500. The TCR library protocol attached unique molecular identifiers to individual cDNA molecules to correct for sequencing error and PCR bias. TCR alpha and beta chains were both sequenced, and the abundances of alpha and beta sequences in each sample were closely correlated with each other. The original methods were these. Decombinator V4 was used to perform V gene, J gene and CDR3 annotation of TCR sequences. Expanded TCRs were defined as changing significantly between any two time points under a Poisson model with p below 0.0001. Abundances of TCRs were expressed as counts per million after normalisation to the total number of TCRs sequenced in each sample. TRAV1-2 paired with TRAJ12, TRAJ20 or TRAJ33 defined MAIT TCRs, while TRAV10 paired with TRAJ18 defined iNKT TCRs. A search of VDJdb, accessed on 1 November 2021, was run for TCRs annotated to CMV, EBV and SARS-CoV-2, with TCRs annotated for multiple antigens excluded. In TCRdb, the public reads were trimmed at Q25 with fastp and aligned with MiXCR, with productive beta chains retained. Under each unique CDR3 protein, matching rows form one entry showing the most common genes and DNA. TCRdb, rather than the study authors, made the V and J calls. The table for this sample lists almost 30,000 distinct CDR3 sequences; about 6% of them were counted only once. Roughly 5.5% of the sample is held by the ten biggest clonotypes.

This was a case-control study nested in a cohort of healthcare workers in London, UK, who had nasopharyngeal swab PCR tests and blood samples taken every week. Healthcare workers were enrolled in the week of the UK lockdown, from 23 to 31 March 2020, and were followed every week for up to about 16 weeks. For CDR1 and CDR2, the germline V gene lists SGDLS and YYNGEE. V loses 0 bases of germline sequence and J loses 4 bases, and the interval between the two ends is 8 bases. CDR3 length: 14 amino acids, cysteine to phenylalanine. Of the read, only the CDR3 DNA is kept; its 42 bases are in frame from base 1.

Sequenced: whole blood. This chain joins TRBV9 to TRBJ1-5, with the D gene uncertain. The sequence came from an adult who was a healthcare worker with PCR-confirmed SARS-CoV-2 infection or an uninfected control (not recorded which). The encoded CDR3 is CASSVAPQNQPQHF. The nucleotide sequence reads as follows: TGTGCCAGCAGCGTAGCGCCGCAGAATCAGCCCCAGCATTTT.